This TCR beta chain was identified during a study of Tregs in tolerant kidney transplant recipients. The table lists this clone with a few counts. J lost 5 bases, V lost 5 bases, and 9 bases had no gene match. Germline V gene sequence: CDR1 SGHTA, CDR2 FQGNSA. The CDR3 contains 15 residues. Sequenced by immunoSEQ multiplex PCR; TCRdb stores in-frame clones only, minus some. The data contain under 95,000 clones, 75% to 95% of them singletons. The chain employs TRBV7-2 and TRBJ2-7, with 10 positions matching TRBD2. Material: Tregs from blood, obtained before the transplant. The sequence was obtained from a human donor who received a combined kidney and bone marrow transplant. The CDR3 region is CASSLSGRARDEQYF. The DNA for the CDR3 is TGTGCCAGCAGCCTAAGCGGGAGGGCCCGGGACGAGCAGTACTTC.